Presented here are 25 T cell receptor beta chains from one specimen sequenced in a study of PD-1 blockade in classical Hodgkin lymphoma. No patient escaped relapse after autologous stem cell transplantation, and brentuximab vedotin exposure varied. Sequenced by immunoSEQ multiplex PCR; TCRdb stores in-frame clones only, minus some. In the table there are under 100,000 clones, over 80% of which are singletons. This specimen was peripheral blood mononuclear cells (PBMCs), taken at baseline. These receptor sequences come from a human donor with classical Hodgkin lymphoma.

This chain connects TRBV4-1 to TRBJ2-1, with D possibly matching TRBD2 (6 bases). Germline CDR1 reads MGHRA; CDR2 reads YSYEKL. CDR3 length: 16 residues. V gave up 0 bases and J gave up 6 bases, with 15 bases separating them. DNA of the CDR3: TGCGCCAGCAGCCAAGATTTCGGACTACCCTCCAATGAGCAGTTCTTC. Its translation is CASSQDFGLPSNEQFF.

The chain joins TRBV18 to TRBJ2-5; the match to TRBD2 covers 9 bases. Germline lookup yields CDR1 KGHSH and CDR2 LQKENI. The CDR3 is 14 residues long. Losses at the gene ends were 3 bases for V and 2 bases for J; bases not matched to a gene: 1. CDR3 nucleotide sequence: TGTGCCAGCTCACCGGGACTAGCTCAAGAGACCCAGTACTTC. Protein: CASSPGLAQETQYF.

The gene calls are TRBV5-1 and TRBJ1-1, with D perhaps TRBD1 (5 bases). The CDR3 is 15 amino acids. The germline V and J ends were trimmed by 3 bases and 3 bases, with 15 bases remaining between them. In germline, CDR1 is SGHRS, CDR2 YFSETQ. CDR3 residues: CASSSLGGADTEAFF. The CDR3 DNA follows: TGCGCCAGCAGCTCCCTCGGGGGAGCGGACACTGAAGCTTTCTTT.

This chain uses TRBV2 with TRBJ1-2; D unresolved. The CDR3 length is 13 residues. The germline V gene has CDR1 SNHLY and CDR2 FYNNEI. V lost 10 bases and J 3 bases, leaving 15 bases between the germline ends. The CDR3 DNA reads TGTGCCAACAAAGGGCCAGGCGACTATGGCTACACCTTC. Protein product: CANKGPGDYGYTF.

To note about this clone: The sample has other DNA sequences that encode this CDR3 too. The chain uses TRBV11-1 and TRBJ2-1; D unclear. The length of the CDR3 is 13 residues. Germline CDR1 and CDR2: SGHAT and FQDESV (reference sequence). Trimming stripped 1 base from V and 5 bases from J, with 6 bases between. The CDR3 spells CASSLGRHNEQFF. The CDR3 nucleotides read TGTGCCAGCAGCTTAGGGAGACACAATGAGCAGTTCTTC.

This chain uses TRBV10-3 with TRBJ2-2; D is unresolved. This CDR3 is 13 amino acids long. V lost 2 bases to trimming and J lost 6 bases, with 7 bases between them. CDR1 and CDR2 from the germline V gene are ENHRY and SYGVKD. CDR3 loop: CAISEGPPGELFF. For the CDR3, the DNA is TGTGCCATCAGTGAGGGGCCACCCGGGGAGCTGTTTTTT.

This clone was observed a few times. This same CDR3 is encoded by further DNA sequences in the sample. The chain links TRBV19 to TRBJ1-1; D is unresolved. The CDR3 runs to 14 residues. Germline loops: CDR1 LNHDA, CDR2 SQIVND (reference sequence). V lost 4 bases to trimming and J lost 0 bases, with 9 bases between them. CDR3 amino acids: CASSTQEMNTEAFF. In DNA form, the CDR3 reads TGTGCCAGTAGTACTCAGGAGATGAACACTGAAGCTTTCTTT. Using reference TRBV19 and TRBJ1-1 for the parts outside the CDR3, the full variable domain is DGGITQSPKYLFRKEGQNVTLSCEQNLNHDAMYWYRQDPGQGLRLIYYSQIVNDFQKGDIAEGYSVSREKKESFPLTVTSAQKNPTAFYLCASSTQEMNTEAFFGQGTRLTVV.

The chain recombines TRBV23-1 with TRBJ2-6, with 8 nucleotides matching TRBD1. TRBV23-1 is given ORF status, its function remaining uncertain. CDR3 length: 17 residues. Unmatched junction bases numbered 5, after V lost 1 base and J lost 3 bases. The CDR3 sequence is CASSQLDRDFGANVLTF. Written as DNA, the CDR3 is TGCGCCAGCAGTCAATTGGACAGGGATTTTGGGGCCAACGTCCTGACTTTC.

The rearrangement links TRBV10-1 to TRBJ2-1, with TRBD1 matching over 9 bases. The CDR3 is 15 residues long. V was pared by 4 bases and J by 7 bases, with 8 bases of the junction left unmatched. Germline CDR1 reads WNHNN; CDR2 reads SYGVQD (reference sequence). CDR3 coding DNA: TGCGCCAGCAGTGGGACAGGGGTCAGCAATAATGAGCAGTTCTTC. This gives the protein CASSGTGVSNNEQFF.

This chain uses TRBV2 with TRBJ2-7; D gene ambiguous. The CDR3 is 11 amino acids. From germline, CDR1 is SNHLY and CDR2 FYNNEI. Trimming stripped 5 bases from V and 3 bases from J, with 5 bases between. The CDR3 region has the DNA TGTGCCAGCAGTTGGCACTACGAGCAGTACTTC. Its protein is CASSWHYEQYF.

The genes are TRBV9 and TRBJ2-3; D is undetermined. Germline V CDR1 and CDR2: SGDLS, YYNGEE. V was trimmed by 0 bases and J by 6 bases, leaving 5 bases between them. The CDR3 spans 12 residues. The DNA of the CDR3 is TGTGCCAGCAGCGTAGCAAGCGATACGCAGTATTTT. Translation: CASSVASDTQYF.

The gene calls are TRBV10-2 and TRBJ2-3; a possible D gene is TRBD1 (5 bases). The germline V and J ends were trimmed by 9 bases and 1 base, with 20 bases remaining between them. This CDR3 contains 16 residues. Per the germline V gene, CDR1 is WSHSY and CDR2 is SAAADI. For the CDR3, the DNA is TGCGCCAGTGGGGCCGACAGCTTCAGCGGCACAGATACGCAGTATTTT. It codes for CASGADSFSGTDTQYF.

This clone was counted a few times. V gene TRBV29-1 combines with J gene TRBJ1-1; TRBD1 agrees at 11 bases. After removal of 4 bases from V and 5 bases from J, the junction contained 3 bases not matched to a gene. The CDR3 is made up of 13 amino acids. CDR1 and CDR2 from the germline V gene are SQVTM and ANQGSEA. The CDR3 sequence: CSVGTGGKTEAFF. The CDR3 coding sequence is TGCAGCGTTGGGACAGGGGGCAAGACTGAAGCTTTCTTT.

The CDR3 bases are TGTGCCAGCAGCTTAATCGGCGGGAGGGCCGGCACCGGGGAGCTGTTTTTT. This sequence encodes CASSLIGGRAGTGELFF. The chain couples TRBV7-3 to TRBJ2-2, with TRBD2 matching 9 bases. CDR1 and CDR2 (germline): SGHTA, FQGTGA. Germline trimming cut 1 base from V and 4 bases from J; bases unmatched to any gene: 7. This CDR3 has 17 residues.

The V and J genes are TRBV7-6 and TRBJ2-1; 13 bases are a match to TRBD2. CDR3 size: 16 residues. V trimming: 1 base; J trimming: 7 bases; junction bases outside the gene matches: 4. CDR1 is SGHVS, CDR2 FNYEAQ, per germline. The CDR3 region has the DNA TGTGCCAGCAGCTTAGGTCAACTAGCGGGGGGGAATGAGCAGTTCTTC. It specifies CASSLGQLAGGNEQFF. The full variable domain, in which reference TRBV7-6 and TRBJ2-1 provide the parts outside the CDR3, is GAGVSQSPRYKVTKRGQDVALRCDPISGHVSLYWYRQALGQGPEFLTYFNYEAQQDKSGLPNDRFSAERPEGSISTLTIQRTEQRDSAMYRCASSLGQLAGGNEQFFGPGTRLTVL.

This clone was counted between two and nine times. The chain combines TRBV30 with TRBJ1-2; maybe TRBD1 (5 bases). V lost 2 bases to trimming and J lost 10 bases, with 26 bases between them. The CDR3 is 16 residues long. The germline V gene has CDR1 GTSNPN and CDR2 SVGIG (reference sequence). The CDR3 bases are TGTGCCTGGAGTCTCTCCGGGGCAGTGTTTGGCAGCCCCTACACCTTC. As protein: CAWSLSGAVFGSPYTF.

V usage is TRBV7-6 and J usage is TRBJ2-2; 14 bases align to TRBD2. This CDR3 is 19 amino acids long. V lost 5 bases, J lost 4 bases, and 12 bases stayed unmatched. The germline V gene encodes CDR1 SGHVS and CDR2 FNYEAQ. CDR3: CASSRPGLAGEGGTGELFF. CDR3 in DNA: TGTGCCAGCAGCCGACCGGGACTAGCGGGAGAGGGGGGCACCGGGGAGCTGTTTTTT.

The chain links TRBV6-1 to TRBJ1-2; unclear D gene. This CDR3 has 14 residues. The V gene's germline CDR1 is MNHNS and CDR2 SASEGT. V was cut by 6 bases and J by 0 bases, with 11 bases left in between. CDR3 in amino acids: CASREREPNYGYTF. Here the CDR3 DNA reads TGTGCCAGCAGGGAAAGGGAACCTAACTATGGCTACACCTTC.

As DNA, the CDR3 is TGTGCCAGCAGTTACCAGGGGCCCTACGAGCAGTACTTC. Translation: CASSYQGPYEQYF. This chain links TRBV6-5 with TRBJ2-7; possibly TRBD1 for D (6 bases). CDR3 length: 13 amino acids. The germline CDR1 and CDR2 sequences are MNHEY and SVGAGI. Trimming took 2 bases from V and 2 from J, leaving 7 bases between them.

V and J are TRBV4-1 and TRBJ1-4; 9 bases agree with TRBD1. CDR1 is MGHRA, CDR2 YSYEKL, per germline. CDR3 length equals 16 residues. V lost 3 bases and J lost 8; bases outside the gene matches: 10. CDR3 residues: CASSQGTGRIGEKLFF. CDR3 nucleotides: TGCGCCAGCAGCCAGGGGACAGGGAGGATCGGAGAAAAACTGTTTTTT.

The rearrangement uses TRBV2 and TRBJ1-5, with a weak D call TRBD1 (6 bases). V lost 7 bases, J lost 2 bases, and 18 bases lay in between. This CDR3 is 16 amino acids long. The V gene's germline CDR1 is SNHLY and CDR2 FYNNEI. CDR3 DNA sequence: TGTGCCAGCACGGACAGCGCCGGGCGAGGCAATCAGCCCCAGCATTTT. Amino acids: CASTDSAGRGNQPQHF.

V usage is TRBV7-2 and J usage is TRBJ2-3; no reliable D call. V lost 5 bases, J lost 5 bases, and 11 bases lay in between. CDR1 and CDR2 from the germline V gene are SGHTA and FQGNSA. The CDR3 length is 13 residues. CDR3 in DNA: TGTGCCAGCAGCCAAGATTATGGAGATACGCAGTATTTT. Protein sequence: CASSQDYGDTQYF.

This chain uses TRBV28 with TRBJ2-7; 7 bases align to TRBD2. From germline, CDR1 is MDHEN and CDR2 SYDVKM. This CDR3 has 14 residues. The J segment lost 4 bases and the V segment lost 5 bases, leaving 8 bases of the junction unmatched. The CDR3 loop is CASSPGTTLYEQYF. The CDR3 bases are TGTGCCAGCAGTCCCGGGACTACGCTATACGAGCAGTACTTC. The variable domain in full, with the rest retrieved from reference TRBV28 and TRBJ2-7, is DVKVTQSSRYLVKRTGEKVFLECVQDMDHENMFWYRQDPGLGLRLIYFSYDVKMKEKGDIPEGYSVSREKKERFSLILESASTNQTSMYLCASSPGTTLYEQYFGPGTRLTVT.

The sample holds a few counts of this clone. The chain recombines TRBV14 with TRBJ2-5; D is perhaps TRBD2 (5 bases). This CDR3 has 15 amino acids. Germline CDR1 reads SGHDN; CDR2 reads FVKESK. The V and J ends lost 2 bases and 5 bases respectively, with 15 bases between them. Here the CDR3 reads CASSQRRYPGETQYF. Written as DNA, the CDR3 is TGTGCCAGCAGCCAAAGGAGATACCCGGGGGAGACCCAGTACTTC.

The chain joins TRBV10-3 to TRBJ2-7, with TRBD1 matching 9 bases. Germline V gene data show CDR1 as ENHRY and CDR2 as SYGVKD. V lost 8 bases to trimming and J lost 0 bases; unmatched junction nucleotides: 11. The CDR3 covers 16 residues. CDR3 residues: CAISTGTGLGSYEQYF. The CDR3 DNA follows: TGTGCCATCTCTACCGGGACAGGGCTGGGCTCCTACGAGCAGTACTTC.